Given below is one T cell receptor beta chain in context. No antigen is known for it. Base qualities were left out, and no much larger clone turns up one base away. The cohort was made up of around 720 healthy bone marrow donors. At the time of sampling, every cohort member was nominally healthy, though immune exposures that went unrecorded were likely present. The donor tested CMV seropositive, placing the donor among the 250 to 350 seropositive members of the cohort. A peripheral blood sample was collected from each donor, and TCR beta sequencing was performed on peripheral blood mononuclear cells. The Qiagen DNeasy Blood Extraction Kit was used to extract genomic DNA from the blood cell samples. Receptors were amplified or captured by the immunoSEQ multiplex PCR assay. For the multiplex PCR, a mixture combining 60 forward primers for TCR Vbeta segments and 13 reverse primers for TCR Jbeta segments was used. The CDR3 region of rearranged TCR beta genes was amplified from genomic DNA by a multiplex PCR assay. On the Illumina HiSeq System, the amplified TCR beta libraries were sequenced as 87-base-pair reads. From the authors' description of their analysis: In a later analysis, roughly 80 million unique TCR beta chains were counted across the approximately 670 repertoires, and roughly 11 million of these chains were shared by at least two donors. To remove PCR and sequencing errors, raw reads were error-corrected and collapsed into unique sequences using a nearest-neighbor algorithm that merged closely related sequences. Alignment of CDR3 sequences to IMGT reference sequences was used to assign V, D and J gene segments. Each retained sequence needed at least a six-nucleotide match to both a V gene segment and a J gene segment. Rearrangements were classified as productive when the CDR3 lacked stop codons and remained in frame with V and J, and all other rearrangements were classified as non-productive. Following IMGT convention, CDR3 was defined as the stretch from the second conserved V-encoded cysteine to the conserved J-encoded phenylalanine. The earlier analysis of some 600 of the donors excluded sequences that lacked an unambiguous match to a single V gene segment. An earlier analysis of about 590 of the donors classified V segments as functional when productive rearrangements were above 56.7% and as segregating when the standard deviation between donors was above 5%. A statistical classification framework was developed to diagnose cytomegalovirus status using the catalog of TCR beta chain sequences. V and J gene assignment, in a later analysis, came from comparing TCR nucleotide sequences with IMGT/GENE-DB human TR gene sequences. A later analysis assigned CDR3 sequences and most-parsimonious VDJ recombination scenarios with the TCRdist pipeline. A later analysis defined each TCR beta chain by its CDR3 amino acid sequence plus V-gene family, and excluded reads lacking a unique V-gene family. In a later analysis, around 600 highly shared, low-generation-probability nucleotide sequences were removed to address suspected cross-contamination and a sequencing artifact. In a later analysis, a clonal expansion index for each public chain was calculated from normalized within-repertoire ranks of inferred template counts. In a later analysis, generation probabilities were computed using a VDJ recombination model fitted to out-of-frame rearrangements, and the results were checked against IGoR. In a later analysis, TCR-TCR, TCR-HLA and TCR-CMV co-occurrence was scored with hypergeometric tests, and a repertoire-size bias correction was applied to TCR pairs. False discovery rates were estimated in a later analysis by permuting HLA or CMV assignments 20 times. In a later analysis, co-occurring TCRs were grouped using DBSCAN, with TCRdist sequence similarity added in when clustering inside HLA-allele-positive subsets. For co-occurrence clustering, repertoires with fewer than 30,000 or more than 120,000 public chains were excluded, along with five repertoires with anomalous nucleotide sharing. What TCRdb holds here is the immuneACCESS table cut down to in-frame rearrangements. Part of the clones is not present; checked against another copy, under half of the missing clones reflect an unresolved V gene, and the others are unexplained. The V and J calls and clone size are taken from that table; D and trimming were inferred from the DNA. This sample is represented by about 180,000 clones; around 83% of them were singletons. 1% to 1.5% of the sample is taken by the ten largest.

The data stem from a study of cytomegalovirus exposure and HLA in healthy donors (TCRdb year 2017). Notes on the research overall: According to an earlier analysis of around 600 of the donors, some 170 million T cells yielded 117 million unique TCR beta sequences and about 300 Gb of sequence data. A separate validation cohort of over a hundred different subjects was used in addition to the approximately 700-subject first cohort. Approximately 300 gigabases of sequencing data and 91 million or so unique TCR sequences made up an early release that covered 500 to 650 HLA-typed donors. The study was designed to test whether signatures of past pathogen exposure could be identified by cataloging public T cell receptors. About 5 DR-DQ haplotypes were handled as single units for association and clustering, since linkage in the cohort was strong. Among the roughly 380 genotyped donors, approximately 76% belonged to the genetic ancestry cluster associated with self-reported Caucasian donors. To decide whether each TCR beta V gene segment behaved as functional or pseudogenic, an earlier analysis of some 600 of the donors relied on high-throughput TCR beta sequencing. In the later analysis, no new phenotypic data were used to find candidate immune exposures; instead, reliance was placed on TCR beta sequences and their occurrence across donors. In a later analysis, previously published TCR beta repertoires from about 670 donors were re-analyzed and high-resolution HLA genotyping was added so that TCR occurrence patterns could be studied. Alongside the repertoire data, information on donor age, sex, ethnicity and CMV serostatus was compiled. The number of typed donors differed by locus: about 629-630 for A, B, C, DRB1 and DQB1; approximately 540 for DQA1; some 590 for DPA1; and some 430 for DPB1. Both class I and class II loci were covered by HLA typing, at four-digit resolution. Every discovery cohort repertoire had been produced on one sequencing platform. High-throughput TCR immunosequencing, statistical association of individual TCRs with disease status, and machine learning were combined to predict cytomegalovirus infection status. Across around 400 genotyped donors of the cohort, an average of approximately 240,000 unique TCR beta nucleotide sequences per donor were sequenced, and 15% to 20% of those sequences were non-productive. A later genetic analysis used genome-wide SNP genotypes for about 60% of the roughly 700 donors, treating that subset as a discovery cohort. The study profiled the T cell repertoires of more than 500 subjects by immunosequencing and related them to cytomegalovirus serostatus. Broad study findings and their caveats: According to the authors, the approach could potentially be generalized to other disease states and immunological phenotypes. Some IMGT-functional V segments, including TRBV6-2 and TRBV6-3, could not be distinguished by the 87-base-pair reads and were therefore excluded. A few of the identified cytomegalovirus-associated TCR beta chains were confirmed in vitro to be specific for cytomegalovirus antigens. Because some donors lacked HLA typing at each locus, the association tests relied only on the typed subset. Sequencing depth was assumed to be roughly uniform across donors in the presence/absence analyses, though that assumption may not hold. The study listed 164 TCR beta chains as associated with cytomegalovirus. A later analysis found that TCR association rates varied across HLA loci, with DRB1 alleles showing the most associated TCRs and HLA-C alleles the fewest. Across donors, most TCR sequences were observed very rarely, whereas some public TCRs were present in many individuals. A further reported finding was that TCR beta sequences accurately predicted the HLA-A and HLA-B alleles for most subjects in the first cohort. In a later genetic analysis, a missense DCLRE1C variant was associated with V-gene and J-gene trimming of TCR beta chains, and the association was replicated in an independent cohort. Specific HLA alleles were associated with 15,000 to 20,000 TCR beta sequences at a false discovery rate of 0.05 in a later analysis. Cytomegalovirus status was reported to be diagnosed by the classifier with high specificity and sensitivity in both the original and validation cohorts. Assigning TCR associations to individual alleles was difficult when HLA alleles, especially DR and DQ, strongly co-occurred. Correlated functional status among segregating V segments might reflect linkage disequilibrium, but an unknown experimental factor could not be ruled out. An earlier analysis of 450 to 750 of the donors showed that most TCR beta V segments appeared in productive rearrangements either about 90% or about 30% of the time, which broadly matched IMGT annotations. In a later analysis, most CMV-associated TCR beta chains were found to appear HLA-restricted, with HLA associations seemingly driven largely by CMV exposure. According to a later genetic analysis, donors in an Asian-associated ancestry cluster had fewer N-insertions in productive TCRs than the roughly 670-donor mean. Because counts were too low, approximately 18 rarely observed V segments, including chromosome 9 orphons, were excluded from the earlier analysis of 587 of the donors. In a later analysis, HLA-associated TCR beta chains were found to be more clonally expanded and to have lower generation probabilities than equally common non-associated chains. Immune exposure information for the cohort was limited to CMV serostatus. In this cohort, only TCR beta chains were sequenced, and detectable features were limited by the absence of alpha or paired-chain data. A later analysis reported that several top co-occurrence clusters appeared linked to parvovirus B19, influenza, CMV and Epstein-Barr virus. The sequencing pipeline was judged likely to have produced a cluster of highly shared sequence variants as a technical artifact.

The CDR3 runs 13 amino acids, cysteine and phenylalanine included. Only the CDR3 part of the read is kept: 39 bases, read in frame from the first base. CDR1 SGHKS and CDR2 YYEKEE are derived from the germline V gene (reference sequence). V sheds 7 bases and J sheds 3 bases, leaving 8 bases between their ends. The clonotype comes from a girl aged 2-10 years in good health and CMV-seropositive. Sequencing input: PBMCs. The rearranged chain carries TRBV5-5 and TRBJ2-6, with no confidently assigned D gene. CDR3 reads: CASRSSGANVLTF. The nucleotide sequence reads as follows: TGTGCCAGCCGAAGTAGTGGGGCCAACGTCCTGACTTTC. Reference TRBV5-5 and TRBJ2-6 genes cover what lies past the CDR3, so the full variable domain is DAGVTQSPTHLIKTRGQQVTLRCSPISGHKSVSWYQQVLGQGPQFIFQYYEKEERGRGNFPDRFSARQFPNYSSELNVNALLLGDSALYLCASRSSGANVLTFGAGSRLTVL.